This TCR beta chain was sequenced for a study of CD8+CD57+ T cells in acquired aplastic anemia. As for the study in general: On average, healthy donors gave about 10.8 million reads for CD4+ cells.

Genomic DNA templated the TCR beta VDJ and CDR3 profiling. MiXCR was run by TCRdb on the reads, yielding one entry per CDR3 protein. Of around 400,000 distinct CDR3 sequences listed, about 70% are singletons. Study-level results: Patients and controls were not found to differ significantly in CD8+ Simpson's diversity. Found in both controls and patients were around 29 CD8+ CDR3 sequences.

Germline values: CDR1 SGHRS, CDR2 YFSETQ. Trimming took 1 base from V and 6 from J; bases not matched to a gene: 11. The CDR3 totals 16 residues. In regard to this clonotype: What it binds is unknown.

The specimen sequenced was sorted CD4+, CD8+, or CD8+CD57+ T cells (not recorded which) from PBMCs. The chain combines TRBV5-1 with TRBJ2-3; the match to TRBD1 covers 7 bases. The clonotype comes from a human donor in good health, serving as a control. In nucleotides, the CDR3 is TGCGCCAGCAGCTTGTCGAAACAGGGGAAAGGGGATACGCAGTATTTT. Translated, it gives CASSLSKQGKGDTQYF.